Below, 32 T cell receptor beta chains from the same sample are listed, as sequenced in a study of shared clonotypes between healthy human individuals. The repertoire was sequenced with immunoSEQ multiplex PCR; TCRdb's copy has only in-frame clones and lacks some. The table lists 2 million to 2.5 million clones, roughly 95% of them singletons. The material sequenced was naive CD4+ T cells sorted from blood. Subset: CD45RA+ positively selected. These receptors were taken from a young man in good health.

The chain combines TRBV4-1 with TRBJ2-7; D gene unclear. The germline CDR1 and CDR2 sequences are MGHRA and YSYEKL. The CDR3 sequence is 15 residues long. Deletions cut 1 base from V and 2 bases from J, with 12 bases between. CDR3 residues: CASSQGPTRTYEQYF. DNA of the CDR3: TGCGCCAGCAGCCAAGGGCCCACTCGAACCTACGAGCAGTACTTC.

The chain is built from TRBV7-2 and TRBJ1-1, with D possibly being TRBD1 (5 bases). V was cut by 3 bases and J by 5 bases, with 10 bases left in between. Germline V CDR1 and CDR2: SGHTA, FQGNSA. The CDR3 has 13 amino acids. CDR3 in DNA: TGTGCCAGCAGCTTCGGGGCCTATACTGAAGCTTTCTTT. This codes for CASSFGAYTEAFF.

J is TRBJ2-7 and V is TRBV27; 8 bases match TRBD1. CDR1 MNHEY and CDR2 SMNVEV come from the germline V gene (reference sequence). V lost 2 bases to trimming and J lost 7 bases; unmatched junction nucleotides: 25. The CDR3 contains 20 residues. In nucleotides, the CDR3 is TGTGCCAGCAGTTTAAGGGTACCTGGGACAGGCATTACCCTAACGGTAGAGCAGTACTTC. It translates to CASSLRVPGTGITLTVEQYF.

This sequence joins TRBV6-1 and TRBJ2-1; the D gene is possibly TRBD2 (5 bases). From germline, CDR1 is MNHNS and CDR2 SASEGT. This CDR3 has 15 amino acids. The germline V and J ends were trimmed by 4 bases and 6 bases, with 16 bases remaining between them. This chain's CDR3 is CASSVRNVLVNEQFF. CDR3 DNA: TGTGCCAGCAGTGTAAGAAACGTACTAGTCAATGAGCAGTTCTTC.

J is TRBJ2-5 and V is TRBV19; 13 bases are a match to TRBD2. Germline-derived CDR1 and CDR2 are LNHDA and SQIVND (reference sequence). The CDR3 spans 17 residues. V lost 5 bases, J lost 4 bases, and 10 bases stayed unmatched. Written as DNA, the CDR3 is TGTGCCAGTAGTCCCCGGACTAGCGGGAGTGGGAGAGAGACCCAGTACTTC. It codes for CASSPRTSGSGRETQYF.

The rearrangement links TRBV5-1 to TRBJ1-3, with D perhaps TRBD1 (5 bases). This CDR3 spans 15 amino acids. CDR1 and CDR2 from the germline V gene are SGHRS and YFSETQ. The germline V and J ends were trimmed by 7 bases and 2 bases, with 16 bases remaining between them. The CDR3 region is CASAGQGGAGNTIYF. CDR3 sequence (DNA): TGCGCCAGCGCCGGGCAGGGCGGCGCTGGAAACACCATATATTTT. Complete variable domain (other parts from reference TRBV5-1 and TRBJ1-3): KAGVTQTPRYLIKTRGQQVTLSCSPISGHRSVSWYQQTPGQGLQFLFEYFSETQRNKGNFPGRFSGRQFSNSRSEMNVSTLELGDSALYLCASAGQGGAGNTIYFGEGSWLTVV.

The CDR3 DNA reads TGCGCCAGCAGTCGAGCTAGCGGGAGAGGCCGGGAGACCCAGTACTTC. Residues: CASSRASGRGRETQYF. The chain carries TRBV23-1 and TRBJ2-5, with TRBD2 matching over 10 bases. TRBV23-1 is an open reading frame whose function is uncertain. The J segment lost 5 bases and the V segment lost 4 bases, leaving 10 bases of the junction unmatched. The CDR3 length is 16 residues.

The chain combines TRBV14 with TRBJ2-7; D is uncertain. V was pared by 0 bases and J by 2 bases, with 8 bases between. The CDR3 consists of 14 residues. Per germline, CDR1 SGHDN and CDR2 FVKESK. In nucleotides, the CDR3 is TGTGCCAGCAGCCAAGATATAAAAACCTACGAGCAGTACTTC. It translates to CASSQDIKTYEQYF.

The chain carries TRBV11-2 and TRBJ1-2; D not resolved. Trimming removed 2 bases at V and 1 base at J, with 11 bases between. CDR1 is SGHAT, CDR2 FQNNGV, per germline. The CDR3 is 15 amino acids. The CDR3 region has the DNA TGTGCCAGCAGCTTATCTGGGCTTGGTAACTATGGCTACACCTTC. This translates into CASSLSGLGNYGYTF.

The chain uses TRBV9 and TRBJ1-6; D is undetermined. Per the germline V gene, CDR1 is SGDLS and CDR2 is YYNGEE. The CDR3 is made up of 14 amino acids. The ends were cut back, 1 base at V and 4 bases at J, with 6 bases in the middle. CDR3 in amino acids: CASSVQQYNSPLHF. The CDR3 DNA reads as TGTGCCAGCAGCGTACAACAGTATAATTCACCCCTCCACTTT.

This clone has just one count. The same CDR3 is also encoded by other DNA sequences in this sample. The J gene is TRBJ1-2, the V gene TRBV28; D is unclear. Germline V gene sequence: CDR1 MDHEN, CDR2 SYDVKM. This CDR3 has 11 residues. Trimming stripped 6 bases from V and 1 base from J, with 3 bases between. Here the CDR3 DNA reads TGTGCCAGCAGAGATAACTATGGCTACACCTTC. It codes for CASRDNYGYTF.

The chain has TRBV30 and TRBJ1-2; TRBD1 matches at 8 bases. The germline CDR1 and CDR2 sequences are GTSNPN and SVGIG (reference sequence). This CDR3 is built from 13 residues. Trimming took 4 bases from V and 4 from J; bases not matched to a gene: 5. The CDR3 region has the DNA TGTGCCTGGACCGACAGGGGAGGCTATGGCTACACCTTC. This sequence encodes CAWTDRGGYGYTF.

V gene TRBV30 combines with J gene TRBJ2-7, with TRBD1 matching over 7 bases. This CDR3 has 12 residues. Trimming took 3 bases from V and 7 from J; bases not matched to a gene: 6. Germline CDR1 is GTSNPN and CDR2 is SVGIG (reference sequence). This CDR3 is CAWSRDRSEQYF. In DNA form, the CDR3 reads TGTGCCTGGAGCCGGGACAGAAGTGAGCAGTACTTC.

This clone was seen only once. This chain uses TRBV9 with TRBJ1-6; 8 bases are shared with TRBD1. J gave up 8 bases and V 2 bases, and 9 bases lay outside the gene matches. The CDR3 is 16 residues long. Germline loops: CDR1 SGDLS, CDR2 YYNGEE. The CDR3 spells CASSVDLQGVDSPLHF. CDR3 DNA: TGTGCCAGCAGCGTCGACCTACAGGGGGTGGATTCACCCCTCCACTTT.

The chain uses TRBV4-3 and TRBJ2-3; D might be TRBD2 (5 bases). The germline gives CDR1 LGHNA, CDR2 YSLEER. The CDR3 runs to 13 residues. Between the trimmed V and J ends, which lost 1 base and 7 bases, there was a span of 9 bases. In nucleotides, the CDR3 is TGCGCCAGCAGCCAAGTTGACGGGAATACGCAGTATTTT. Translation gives CASSQVDGNTQYF.

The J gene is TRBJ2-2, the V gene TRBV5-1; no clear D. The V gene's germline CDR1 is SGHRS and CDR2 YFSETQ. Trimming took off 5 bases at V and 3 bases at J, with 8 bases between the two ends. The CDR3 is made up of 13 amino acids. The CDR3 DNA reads TGCGCCAGCAGTCAGGAAGACACCGGGGAGCTGTTTTTT. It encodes CASSQEDTGELFF.

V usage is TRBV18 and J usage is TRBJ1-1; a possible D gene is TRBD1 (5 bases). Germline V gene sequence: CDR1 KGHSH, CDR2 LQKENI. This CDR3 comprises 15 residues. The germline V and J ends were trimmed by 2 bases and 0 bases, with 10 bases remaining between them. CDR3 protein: CASSPSTVMNTEAFF. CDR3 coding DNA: TGTGCCAGCTCACCATCGACAGTCATGAACACTGAAGCTTTCTTT. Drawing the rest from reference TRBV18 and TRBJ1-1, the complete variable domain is NAGVMQNPRHLVRRRGQEARLRCSPMKGHSHVYWYRQLPEEGLKFMVYLQKENIIDESGMPKERFSAEFPKEGPSILRIQQVVRGDSAAYFCASSPSTVMNTEAFFGQGTRLTVV.

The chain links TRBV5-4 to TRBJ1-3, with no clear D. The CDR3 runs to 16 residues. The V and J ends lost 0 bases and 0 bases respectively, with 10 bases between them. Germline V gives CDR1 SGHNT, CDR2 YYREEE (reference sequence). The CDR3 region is CASSLEAGLSGNTIYF. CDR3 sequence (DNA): TGTGCCAGCAGCTTGGAGGCAGGACTCTCTGGAAACACCATATATTTT.

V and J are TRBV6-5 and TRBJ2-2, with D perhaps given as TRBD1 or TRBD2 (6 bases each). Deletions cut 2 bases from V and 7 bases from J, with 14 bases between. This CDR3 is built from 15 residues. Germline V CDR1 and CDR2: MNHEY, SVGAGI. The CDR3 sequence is CASSYTPGAGGELFF. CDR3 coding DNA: TGTGCCAGCAGTTACACCCCGGGGGCGGGCGGGGAGCTGTTTTTT.

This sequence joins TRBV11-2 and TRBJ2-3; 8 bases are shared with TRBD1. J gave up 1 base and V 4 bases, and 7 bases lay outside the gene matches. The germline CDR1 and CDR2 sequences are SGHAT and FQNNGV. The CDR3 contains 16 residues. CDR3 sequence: CASSSVDRDGTDTQYF. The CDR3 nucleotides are TGTGCCAGCAGCTCCGTGGACAGGGACGGCACAGATACGCAGTATTTT.

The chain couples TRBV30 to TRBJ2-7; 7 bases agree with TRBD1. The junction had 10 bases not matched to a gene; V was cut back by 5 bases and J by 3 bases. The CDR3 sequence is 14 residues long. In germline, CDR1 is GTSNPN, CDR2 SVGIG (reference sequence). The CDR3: CAWGRGRQGYEQYF. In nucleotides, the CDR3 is TGTGCCTGGGGACGTGGGAGACAGGGCTACGAGCAGTACTTC.

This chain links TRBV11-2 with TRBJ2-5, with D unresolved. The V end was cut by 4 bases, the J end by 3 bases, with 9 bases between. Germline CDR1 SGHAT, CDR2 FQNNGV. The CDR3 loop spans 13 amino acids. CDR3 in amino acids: CASSYWAEETQYF. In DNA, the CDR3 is TGTGCCAGCAGCTATTGGGCTGAAGAGACCCAGTACTTC.

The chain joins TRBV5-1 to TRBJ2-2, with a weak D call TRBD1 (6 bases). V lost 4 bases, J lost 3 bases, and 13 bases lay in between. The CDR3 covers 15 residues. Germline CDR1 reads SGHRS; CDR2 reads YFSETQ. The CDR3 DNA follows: TGCGCCAGCAGCCCCCGGGACACCTACACCGGGGAGCTGTTTTTT. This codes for CASSPRDTYTGELFF.

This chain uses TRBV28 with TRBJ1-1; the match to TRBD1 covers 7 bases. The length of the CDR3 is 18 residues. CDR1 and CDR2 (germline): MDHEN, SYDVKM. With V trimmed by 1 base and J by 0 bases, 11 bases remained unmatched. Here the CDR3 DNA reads TGTGCCAGCAGTTTATTTACAGGGGAAAGGGGGTTGAACACTGAAGCTTTCTTT. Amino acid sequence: CASSLFTGERGLNTEAFF. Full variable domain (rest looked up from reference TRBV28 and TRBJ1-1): DVKVTQSSRYLVKRTGEKVFLECVQDMDHENMFWYRQDPGLGLRLIYFSYDVKMKEKGDIPEGYSVSREKKERFSLILESASTNQTSMYLCASSLFTGERGLNTEAFFGQGTRLTVV.

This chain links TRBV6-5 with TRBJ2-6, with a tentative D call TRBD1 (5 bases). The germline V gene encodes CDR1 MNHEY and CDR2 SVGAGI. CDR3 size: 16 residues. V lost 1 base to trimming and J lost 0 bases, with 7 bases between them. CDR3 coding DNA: TGTGCCAGCAGTTACTGGGGCGGCTCTGGGGCCAACGTCCTGACTTTC. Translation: CASSYWGGSGANVLTF.

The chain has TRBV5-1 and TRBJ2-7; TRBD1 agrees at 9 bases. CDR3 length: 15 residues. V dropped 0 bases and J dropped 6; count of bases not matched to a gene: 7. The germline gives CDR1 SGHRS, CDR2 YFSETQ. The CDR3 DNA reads TGCGCCAGCAGCTTGGCCGGGACAGGGATTCGCGAGCAGTACTTC. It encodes CASSLAGTGIREQYF.

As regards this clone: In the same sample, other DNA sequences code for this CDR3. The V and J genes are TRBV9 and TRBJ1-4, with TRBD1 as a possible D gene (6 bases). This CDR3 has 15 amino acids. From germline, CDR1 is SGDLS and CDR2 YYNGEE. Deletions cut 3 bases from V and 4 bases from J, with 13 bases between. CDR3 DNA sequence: TGTGCCAGCAGCGCTAGTCAGGGGATTAATGAAAAACTGTTTTTT. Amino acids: CASSASQGINEKLFF. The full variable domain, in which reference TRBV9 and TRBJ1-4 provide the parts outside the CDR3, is DSGVTQTPKHLITATGQRVTLRCSPRSGDLSVYWYQQSLDQGLQFLIQYYNGEERAKGNILERFSAQQFPDLHSELNLSSLELGDSALYFCASSASQGINEKLFFGSGTQLSVL.

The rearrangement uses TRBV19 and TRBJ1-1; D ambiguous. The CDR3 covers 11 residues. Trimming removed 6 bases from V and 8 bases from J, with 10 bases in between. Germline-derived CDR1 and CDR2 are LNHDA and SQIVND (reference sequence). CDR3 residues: CASSSGPEAFF. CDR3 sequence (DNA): TGTGCCAGTAGCTCCGGACCAGAAGCTTTCTTT. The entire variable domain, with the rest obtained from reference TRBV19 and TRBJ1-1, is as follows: DGGITQSPKYLFRKEGQNVTLSCEQNLNHDAMYWYRQDPGQGLRLIYYSQIVNDFQKGDIAEGYSVSREKKESFPLTVTSAQKNPTAFYLCASSSGPEAFFGQGTRLTVV.

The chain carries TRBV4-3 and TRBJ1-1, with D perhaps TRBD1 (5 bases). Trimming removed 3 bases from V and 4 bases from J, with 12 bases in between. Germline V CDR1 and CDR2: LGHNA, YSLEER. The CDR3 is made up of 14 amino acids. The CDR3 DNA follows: TGCGCCAGCAGCCACCCAGGGTCATCCACTGAAGCTTTCTTT. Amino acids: CASSHPGSSTEAFF.

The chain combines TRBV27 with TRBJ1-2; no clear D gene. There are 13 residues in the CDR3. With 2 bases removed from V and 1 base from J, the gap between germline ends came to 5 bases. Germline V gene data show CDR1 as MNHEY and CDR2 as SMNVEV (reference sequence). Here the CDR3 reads CASSLKINYGYTF. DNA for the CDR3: TGTGCCAGCAGTTTAAAGATTAACTATGGCTACACCTTC.

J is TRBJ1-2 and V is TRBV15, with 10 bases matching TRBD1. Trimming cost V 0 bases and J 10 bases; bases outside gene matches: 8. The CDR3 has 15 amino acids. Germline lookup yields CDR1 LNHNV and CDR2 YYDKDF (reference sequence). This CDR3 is CATSRDVGTGVDYTF. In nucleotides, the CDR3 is TGTGCCACCAGCAGAGATGTCGGGACAGGGGTAGACTACACCTTC.

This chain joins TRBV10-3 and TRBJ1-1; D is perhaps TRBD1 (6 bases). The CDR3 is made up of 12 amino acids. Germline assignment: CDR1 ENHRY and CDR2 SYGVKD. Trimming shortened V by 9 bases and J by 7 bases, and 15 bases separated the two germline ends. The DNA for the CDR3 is TGTGCCATGAAGGGACAACCTCATGAAGCTTTCTTT. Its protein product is CAMKGQPHEAFF.